Listed below are T cell receptor beta chains from one sample, sequenced in a study of T cell repertoires in cytomegalovirus infection. TCRdb reprocessed the reads with MiXCR, giving one entry per CDR3 protein. This sample has approximately 700,000 distinct CDR3 sequences, with about 40% found just once. Sequencing was done on a sample of PBMCs. These receptors originate from a human donor in good health (CMV status not recorded). Some clones in this sample may be carry-over from other donors' samples. Both conserved end residues are part of each CDR3. The D gene is left open where the match is weak. Clone size is not always given. Where it is, it says once, few, many or a class for expanded clones.

>TRBV19|.|TRBJ2-1|.|12
TGTGCCACCGTCAGCGGAGCCAATGAGCAGTTCTTC
CATVSGANEQFF
>TRBV11-2|few|TRBJ2-3|.|15
TGTGCCAGCATCCTATGGGCCCCACGCACAGATACGCAGTATTTT
CASILWAPRTDTQYF
>TRBV6-6|few|TRBJ2-1|.|13
TGTGCCAGCAGTAAACGGGGGTTAGATGAGCAGTTCTTC
CASSKRGLDEQFF
>TRBV7-8|many|TRBJ1-2|.|16
TGTGCCAGCAGCCCCGTGGGAATTGAGTCGGTTGATGGCTACACCTTC
CASSPVGIESVDGYTF
>TRBV7-8|many|TRBJ2-3|.|14
TGTGCCAGCAGCTCTCGGGGGTTCACAGATACGCAGTATTTT
CASSSRGFTDTQYF
>TRBV19|few|TRBJ1-5|.|17
TGTGCCAGTGACCGGGGCGCGGGATTAGGTAGCAATCAGCCCCAGCATTTT
CASDRGAGLGSNQPQHF
>TRBV7-2|many|TRBJ1-2|.|16
TGTGCCAGCAGCCCTACCTCCCGGGCAGGGCACTATGGCTACACCTTC
CASSPTSRAGHYGYTF
>TRBV2|.|TRBJ1-2|TRBD1|16
TGTGCCAGCAGCCCTTTGACAGGGGAGGTCGATTATGGCTACACCTTC
CASSPLTGEVDYGYTF
>TRBV12-3/TRBV12-4|.|TRBJ1-4|.|14
TGTGCCAGCAGCGGCACCGACCCCAATGAAAAACTGTTTTTT
CASSGTDPNEKLFF
>TRBV7-4|few|TRBJ1-1|TRBD1|13
TGTGCCAGCAGCTGGGGGACAGCAACTGAAGCTTTCTTT
CASSWGTATEAFF
>TRBV28|.|TRBJ1-1|.|13
TGTGCCAGCAGTTTTCCGGTCGCTAACGAAGCTTTCTTT
CASSFPVANEAFF
>TRBV7-7|.|TRBJ2-1|TRBD1|15
TGTGCTAGCAGCTTAAGTCGGGACAGCTACAATGAGCAGTTCTTC
CASSLSRDSYNEQFF
>TRBV12-3/TRBV12-4|.|TRBJ1-5|.|16
TGTGCCAGCACTTATACGTTAGGAGCCGCGGGTCAGCCCCAGCATTTT
CASTYTLGAAGQPQHF
>TRBV19|.|TRBJ1-5|.|16
TGTGCCAGTATCCAGCGTCCGGACAGCAGCAATCAGCCCCAGCATTTT
CASIQRPDSSNQPQHF
>TRBV20-1|.|TRBJ2-7|.|14
TGCAGTGCTAGGGCCACCCCCTCCCCCTACGAGCAGTACTTC
CSARATPSPYEQYF
>TRBV10-3|.|TRBJ2-7|.|13
TGTGCCATCAGAGGGCAACAGGGCGGCGAGCAGTACTTC
CAIRGQQGGEQYF
>TRBV20-1|once|TRBJ2-7|.|14
TGCAGTGCTAGAGAATGGGGGGGCCCCTACGAGCAGTACTTC
CSAREWGGPYEQYF
>TRBV6-5|few|TRBJ2-1|.|14
TGTGCCAGCAGGCCGCCCCCAGAATACAATGAGCAGTTCTTC
CASRPPPEYNEQFF
>TRBV7-2|.|TRBJ2-7|TRBD2|20
TGTGCCAGCAGCTTACTGGCACTAACGGTGACTAGCGGGAGATACCACGAGCAGTACTTC
CASSLLALTVTSGRYHEQYF
>TRBV28|.|TRBJ1-2|TRBD1|14
TGTGCCAGCAGTTGGACAGGGCTGCACTATTGCTACAACTTC
CASSWTGLHYCYNF
>TRBV7-9|.|TRBJ1-2|.|15
TGTGCCAGCAGCTTACGGAGTGTAGCTAACTATGGCTACACCTTC
CASSLRSVANYGYTF
>TRBV18|few|TRBJ2-5|TRBD2|17
TGTGCCAGCTCACCACGCCTAGCGGGAGGAGGAGGGGAGACCCAGTACTTC
CASSPRLAGGGGETQYF
>TRBV6-5|.|TRBJ2-6|.|17
TGTGCCAGCAGTTACGGCTTCAACAGAGCTGGGGCCAACGTCCTGACTTTC
CASSYGFNRAGANVLTF
>TRBV28|.|TRBJ2-7|.|20
TGTGCCAGCAGTCCCCCCCTTAGGCGGATTGGAGGCAGCCGCTCTTACGAGCAGTACTTC
CASSPPLRRIGGSRSYEQYF
>TRBV7-6|many|TRBJ1-1|.|15
TGTGCCAGCAGCTCAAGGACAGCAGAAAACACTGAAGCTTTCTTT
CASSSRTAENTEAFF
>TRBV10-3|.|TRBJ1-1|TRBD1|15
TGTGCCATCAGTGACCAGGGGGCAGGTGTTACTGAAGCTTTCTTT
CAISDQGAGVTEAFF
>TRBV5-1|.|TRBJ1-1|TRBD1|17
TGCGCCAGCAGCTTGGGGACAGGGGGCCCCATGAACACTGAAGCTTTCTTT
CASSLGTGGPMNTEAFF
>TRBV12-3/TRBV12-4|.|TRBJ1-5|TRBD1|14
TGTGCCAGCAGTTCAGGGGGCCGCCATCAGCCCCAGCATTTT
CASSSGGRHQPQHF
>TRBV7-2|many|TRBJ2-5|TRBD2|14
TGTGCCAGCAGGTATAGCGGGAGTCGAGAGACCCAGTACTTC
CASRYSGSRETQYF